This T cell receptor beta chain was sequenced for a study of T cells in Graves' hyperthyroidism and ophthalmopathy. Study-wide context: Peripheral blood sampling occurred at initial diagnosis, before any treatment.

Amplification of TCR beta CDR3 regions was performed using RNA transcripts as template. First-round RT-PCR with HTBI primers amplified the TCR CDR3 region. In TCRdb, the multiplex PCR reads were re-called with MiXCR into one record per CDR3 protein. The repertoire holds some 400,000 distinct CDR3 sequences, with roughly 14% as singletons. This clonotype was seen ten or more times. What it binds is not known. Germline V lookup: CDR1 SNHLY, CDR2 FYNNEI. V lost 7 bases and J lost 3; bases outside the gene matches: 10. CDR3 length equals 16 residues. Study-level results: Ophthalmopathy prediction by the model preceded onset by a median about 6 months.

Uncontrolled infections, other autoimmune diseases, pregnancy or lactation led to exclusion of patients. This clonotype was sampled from a man in his thirties or forties with Graves' hyperthyroidism that later progressed to Graves' ophthalmopathy. The V call is TRBV2, the J call TRBJ2-4; 9 bases map to TRBD1. The sequenced sample was blood. The CDR3 bases are TGTGCCAGCAATATACAGGGGGCGTCGGGCAAAAACATTCAGTACTTC. This translates into CASNIQGASGKNIQYF.